What follows describes a single T cell receptor (beta chain). This clonotype showed up many times. The target of this receptor is not known. Within one base of it there is no much larger clone, and no base qualities were kept. The listed sequencing device is Illumina HiSeq 2500. First-strand cDNA was synthesized using Superscript III and a set of TRAV- and TRBV-specific primers, so that both TCRalpha and TCRbeta chains were covered. A roughly 18-cycle PCR with Phusion amplified the TCRs, pairing a constant-region primer with the adapter that was attached to the V primers. Amplification of the isolated mRNA was done with the MessageAmp II aRNA Amplification Kit, which involved an approximately 15-hour in vitro transcription at 37 degrees C. mRNA for TCR sequencing was isolated with the Dynabeads mRNA DIRECT Purification Kit. A second roughly 27-cycle Phusion PCR added indexed Illumina adapters, and products were purified with AMPure XP beads. In the original analysis: Using custom Perl scripts, TCR sequences that encoded the same protein were pooled, out-of-frame sequences were dropped, and the abundance of each clonotype was calculated. Any TCR sequence backed by just one read was left out of the analysis. Repertoire metrics included Shannon entropy, Gini index, clonality, richness, and frequency of TCRs shared between repertoires. Starting from the raw public reads, TCRdb applied fastp trimming at Q25, assembled clones with MiXCR and retained in-frame beta chains. Each record represents a unique CDR3 protein, reported with the most common genes and DNA among its rows. TCRdb's processing, not the study's, gives the V and J calls here. This sample has about 71,000 distinct CDR3 sequences in its table, and around 30% of those were observed once. The top ten hold over 8.5% of the sample.

The entry originates in a study of low-dose radiotherapy and immunotherapy resistance in tumors (dated by TCRdb to 2022 to 2024). A note on the overall study: Cohort 1 received 0.5 Gy per fraction every 2 weeks, with a prescribed total PTV dose of 6.5 Gy. For Cohort 2, the dose was 1 Gy per fraction given every two weeks, adding up to 13 Gy in total across 26 weeks. Patients were given nivolumab as a 240 mg flat dose every two weeks and ipilimumab at 1 mg/kg every six weeks, with both drugs delivered intravenously. Cyclophosphamide 200 mg/m2 was given intravenously every two weeks, one day before each radiation and immunotherapy administration. Aspirin 300 mg was taken orally once daily by patients for four cycles, starting on cycle 1 day 1. Randomization of trial participants into treatment groups was not performed. Eight patients were included in the translational analysis: three from the first dose cohort and the first five from the second dose cohort.

V and J are truncated by 0 bases and 5 bases respectively, leaving an intervening sequence of 6 bases. Inclusive of the bounding cysteine and phenylalanine, the CDR3 is 13 residues long. The kept DNA is CDR3 alone, 39 bases in frame from the first base. The germline V gene yields SGHTA for CDR1 and FQGTGA for CDR2. The time point label of this sample denotes: before trial treatment. The donors took part in RACIN, a single-arm, phase I, dose-escalation trial that combined nivolumab, ipilimumab, aspirin, low-dose cyclophosphamide and low-dose radiotherapy. To be eligible, a patient needed to have an advanced solid tumor that was TIL-negative.

This TCR came from a female donor with ovarian cancer. This sequence uses TRBV7-3 and TRBJ2-3; the D gene assignment is ambiguous. This specimen was PBMCs, taken before treatment. The DNA sequence reads TGTGCCAGCAGCTTAACGTTTAAAGATACGCAGTATTTT. This codes for CASSLTFKDTQYF.